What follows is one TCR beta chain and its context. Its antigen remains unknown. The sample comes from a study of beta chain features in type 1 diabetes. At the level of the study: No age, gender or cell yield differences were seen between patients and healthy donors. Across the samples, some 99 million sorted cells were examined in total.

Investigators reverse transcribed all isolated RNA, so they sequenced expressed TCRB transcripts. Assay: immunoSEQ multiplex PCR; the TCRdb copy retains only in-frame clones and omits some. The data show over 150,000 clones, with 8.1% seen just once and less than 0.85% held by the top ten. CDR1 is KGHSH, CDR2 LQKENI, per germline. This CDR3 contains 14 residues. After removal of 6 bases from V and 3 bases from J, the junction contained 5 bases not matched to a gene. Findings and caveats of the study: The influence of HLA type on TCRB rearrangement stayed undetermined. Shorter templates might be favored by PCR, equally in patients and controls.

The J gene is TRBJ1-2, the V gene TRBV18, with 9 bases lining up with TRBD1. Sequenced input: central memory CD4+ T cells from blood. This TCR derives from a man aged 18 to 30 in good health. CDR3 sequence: CASSDRGVDYGYTF. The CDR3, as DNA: TGTGCCAGCTCGGACAGGGGAGTAGACTATGGCTACACCTTC.